This TCR beta chain was captured by sequencing in a study of Graves' ophthalmopathy and Graves' hyperthyroidism. The study enrolled ophthalmopathy donors with moderate-to-severe activity, CAS ≥3, NOSPECS ≥4 and duration under 3 months. Patients with other autoimmune diseases, uncontrolled infections, pregnancy or lactation were excluded. A diagnosis was made from clinical symptoms together with serum thyroxine, TRAb, thyroid ultrasound and orbital computed tomography. Germline trimming cut 5 bases from V and 11 bases from J; bases unmatched to any gene: 20. The germline V gene encodes CDR1 KGHDR and CDR2 SFDVKD. This CDR3 is built from 17 residues. Concerning this clonotype itself: Antigen specificity is unknown.

The study's findings and limits: Among thyroid clonotypes expanded above 0.001 frequency, most also appeared in blood.

RNA transcripts were the source from which TCR beta CDR3 regions were amplified. HTBI primers served in a first-round RT-PCR, which a second-round multiplex PCR followed. Each CDR3 protein is one row after TCRdb ran MiXCR on the multiplex PCR reads. The table records around 660,000 distinct CDR3 sequences, more than 40% of them present only once. Sequences were obtained from peripheral blood. The receptor comes from an adult man with Graves' ophthalmopathy. The chain combines TRBV24-1 with TRBJ1-5; 7 bases line up with TRBD1. CDR3 in amino acids: CATSVSGQMGSRETQHF. DNA for the CDR3: TGTGCCACCAGTGTGTCGGGACAGATGGGCTCACGGGAGACCCAGCATTTT.